The 23 T cell receptor beta chains reported below all come from one sample, sequenced in a study of blood T cells in healthy people across ages. The second PCR ran roughly 6 to 12 cycles with a sample-barcoded 5' primer and J-beta primers. TCRdb reprocessed the 5' RACE reads via MiXCR and lists one record per CDR3 protein. This sample has over 450,000 distinct CDR3 sequences, with 20% to 30% found just once. In addition, the sample was reused for a study of T cells of mothers and their children.

The sample was blood. The receptor set was obtained from a boy between 5 and 17 years old in good health.

This clonotype came up a few times. The chain joins TRBV12-3 or TRBV12-4 to TRBJ1-2; D is possibly TRBD1 (5 bases). V was pared by 2 bases and J by 6 bases, with 22 bases between. This CDR3 is built from 17 residues. The CDR3 region is CASSLTGLRGGLDGYTF. The CDR3 bases are TGTGCCAGCAGTTTAACGGGCCTTAGGGGTGGCTTGGATGGCTACACCTTC.

The chain is built from TRBV4-1 and TRBJ2-1, with TRBD2 matching 12 bases. V shed 1 base and J 6 bases; nucleotides not matched to a gene: 4. From germline, CDR1 is MGHRA and CDR2 YSYEKL. The CDR3 spans 16 residues. CDR3 sequence: CASSQVVTSGSNEQFF. For the CDR3, the DNA is TGCGCCAGCAGCCAAGTTGTGACTAGCGGGAGCAATGAGCAGTTCTTC.

This clonotype was counted only a few times. The genes are TRBV29-1 and TRBJ1-2; maybe TRBD1 (6 bases). Per the germline V gene, CDR1 is SQVTM and CDR2 is ANQGSEA. The V gene lost 0 bases and the J gene lost 7 bases, with 18 bases spanning the gap. This CDR3 is built from 15 residues. CDR3 region: CSVEDRAGARSGYTF. In DNA, the CDR3 is TGCAGCGTTGAAGACAGGGCAGGGGCTCGCTCTGGCTACACCTTC.

This clonotype was found once. V is TRBV7-3 and J is TRBJ2-2; maybe TRBD2 (5 bases). Trimming took off 5 bases at V and 7 bases at J, with 14 bases between the two ends. The CDR3 extends over 14 amino acids. Germline CDR1 reads SGHTA; CDR2 reads FQGTGA. The CDR3 nucleotides are TGTGCCAGCAGCCCCGGACTCCCCGGCGGGGAGCTGTTTTTT. It specifies CASSPGLPGGELFF.

V usage is TRBV28 and J usage is TRBJ2-5, with D perhaps TRBD2 (6 bases). V lost 10 bases and J 5 bases, leaving 20 bases between the germline ends. In germline, CDR1 is MDHEN, CDR2 SYDVKM. The CDR3 runs 14 residues. CDR3 sequence reads: CATLPGLQGETQYF. In nucleotides, the CDR3 is TGTGCCACCCTACCGGGACTCCAAGGCGAGACCCAGTACTTC.

This chain uses TRBV20-1 with TRBJ1-5; 12 bases align to TRBD1. The CDR3 runs to 18 residues. V lost 1 base, J lost 0 bases, and 7 bases stayed unmatched. Germline V CDR1 and CDR2: DFQATT, SNEGSKA (reference sequence). The CDR3 region has the DNA TGCAGTGCTAGAGGGGACAGGGGGCGGGATAATAGCAATCAGCCCCAGCATTTT. This sequence encodes CSARGDRGRDNSNQPQHF.

The chain joins TRBV29-1 to TRBJ2-1; D call uncertain. The CDR3 runs 9 residues. Trimming pared 4 bases from V and 9 bases from J, leaving 4 bases between. In germline, CDR1 is SQVTM, CDR2 ANQGSEA. In DNA, the CDR3 is TGCAGCGTTGCGGGTGAGCAGTTCTTC. It specifies CSVAGEQFF.

V gene TRBV24-1 combines with J gene TRBJ2-1, with D tentatively TRBD1 (5 bases). The germline V and J ends were trimmed by 9 bases and 0 bases, with 17 bases remaining between them. The germline gives CDR1 KGHDR, CDR2 SFDVKD. The CDR3 runs 16 residues. The CDR3 loop is CATGPSGAVSYNEQFF. The CDR3 DNA follows: TGTGCCACCGGGCCTAGTGGGGCCGTCTCCTACAATGAGCAGTTCTTC.

This clonotype was recorded many times. The J gene is TRBJ2-1, the V gene TRBV29-1; TRBD2 agrees at 14 bases. J lost 6 bases, V lost 5 bases, and 9 bases had no gene match. The CDR3 has 16 residues. CDR1 SQVTM and CDR2 ANQGSEA come from the germline V gene. The CDR3 DNA sequence: TGCAGCGTTACCGGACTAGCGGGAGGAAGGATCAATGAGCAGTTCTTC. The encoded protein is CSVTGLAGGRINEQFF.

The chain employs TRBV20-1 and TRBJ2-7; no definite D call. Germline CDR1 and CDR2: DFQATT and SNEGSKA (reference sequence). Trimming took 3 bases from V and 2 from J, leaving 8 bases between them. This CDR3 has 12 residues. This CDR3 reads CSASRRTYEQYF. The CDR3 region has the DNA TGCAGTGCTAGTAGGAGAACCTACGAGCAGTACTTC.

The V call is TRBV7-3, the J call TRBJ2-1; 8 bases fit TRBD2. The V gene end was trimmed by 6 bases and the J gene end by 8 bases; junction bases not matched to a gene: 6. CDR3 length: 13 residues. Per germline, CDR1 SGHTA and CDR2 FQGTGA. In DNA form, the CDR3 reads TGTGCCAGCAGAGAGTCGGGGGGGGATGAGCAGTTCTTC. It codes for CASRESGGDEQFF.

The J gene is TRBJ1-1, the V gene TRBV6-2 or TRBV6-3, with D perhaps TRBD1 (5 bases). The V end lost 6 bases, the J end lost 3 bases, and 14 bases lay between the germline ends. The germline gives CDR1 MNHEY, CDR2 SVGEGT. The CDR3 contains 14 residues. The CDR3 sequence is CASSPAGWHTEAFF. CDR3 bases: TGTGCCAGCAGCCCCGCAGGGTGGCACACTGAAGCTTTCTTT.

The CDR3 DNA follows: TGTGCCAGCAGCCTCCGGGACAGGGGTGGAAACACCATATATTTT. Translation gives CASSLRDRGGNTIYF. V gene TRBV7-2 combines with J gene TRBJ1-3, with 10 positions matching TRBD1. Per germline, CDR1 SGHTA and CDR2 FQGNSA. The CDR3 loop spans 15 amino acids. Germline trimming cut 5 bases from V and 3 bases from J; bases unmatched to any gene: 4.

This chain joins TRBV12-3 or TRBV12-4 and TRBJ1-1, with D tentatively TRBD1 (5 bases). The CDR3 sequence is 13 residues long. V lost 8 bases to trimming and J lost 1 base, with 11 bases between them. CDR3 sequence: CASSWGWNTEAFF. CDR3 nucleotides: TGTGCCAGCTCATGGGGGTGGAACACTGAAGCTTTCTTT.

A few counts support this clonotype. The CDR3, as DNA: TGTGCCAGCAGCGAAGGACAGGGAGGATATAGCAATCAGCCCCAGCATTTT. Translating gives CASSEGQGGYSNQPQHF. V is TRBV12-3 or TRBV12-4 and J is TRBJ1-5, with 8 bases lining up with TRBD1. Germline trimming cut 6 bases from V and 0 bases from J; bases unmatched to any gene: 10. The CDR3 is 17 amino acids.

V usage is TRBV29-1 and J usage is TRBJ2-7, with TRBD1 as a possible D gene (6 bases). The V end was cut by 4 bases, the J end by 3 bases, with 10 bases between. The CDR3 extends over 12 amino acids. Per germline, CDR1 SQVTM and CDR2 ANQGSEA. The CDR3 bases are TGCAGCGTTGCACAGGGAATCTACGAGCAGTACTTC. It translates to CSVAQGIYEQYF.

This clonotype was seen once. The chain carries TRBV12-3 or TRBV12-4 and TRBJ2-3, with unresolved D. The V end lost 3 bases, the J end lost 2 bases, and 12 bases lay between the germline ends. The CDR3 length is 15 residues. Written as DNA, the CDR3 is TGTGCCAGCAGTTTCCCATTAGGGATCACAGATACGCAGTATTTT. It specifies CASSFPLGITDTQYF.

The chain is built from TRBV7-2 and TRBJ2-1; perhaps TRBD1 as D (5 bases). Germline V gene data show CDR1 as SGHTA and CDR2 as FQGNSA. Trimming pared 5 bases from V and 0 bases from J, leaving 11 bases between. CDR3 length: 15 amino acids. The CDR3 loop reads CASSMYRSSYNEQFF. CDR3 nucleotide sequence: TGTGCCAGCAGCATGTACAGGAGCTCCTACAATGAGCAGTTCTTC.

This clonotype was seen many times. The chain recombines TRBV7-9 with TRBJ1-5; possible D gene TRBD1, 6 bases. This CDR3 region has 14 residues. V gave up 3 bases and J gave up 5 bases, with 11 bases separating them. Germline CDR1 reads SEHNR; CDR2 reads FQNEAQ (reference sequence). The CDR3 region has the DNA TGTGCCAGCAGCTTGGGCCAGGGGTATCAGCCCCAGCATTTT. It codes for CASSLGQGYQPQHF.

V is TRBV12-3 or TRBV12-4 and J is TRBJ1-2; D call uncertain. The CDR3 extends over 13 amino acids. V gave up 5 bases and J gave up 2 bases, with 9 bases separating them. This CDR3 reads CASSLPHNYGYTF. The CDR3 DNA reads as TGTGCCAGCAGTCTTCCCCACAACTATGGCTACACCTTC.

This clonotype was seen a handful of times. The chain employs TRBV24-1 and TRBJ2-3, with 7 bases matching TRBD1. Germline loops: CDR1 KGHDR, CDR2 SFDVKD. The CDR3 sequence is 15 residues long. Trimming cost V 5 bases and J 0 bases; bases outside gene matches: 4. CDR3 coding DNA: TGTGCCACCAGTGGGGACAGTTTTAGCACAGATACGCAGTATTTT. Protein sequence: CATSGDSFSTDTQYF.

The chain combines TRBV7-2 with TRBJ2-3; no reliable D call. This CDR3 spans 14 amino acids. Germline CDR1 is SGHTA and CDR2 is FQGNSA. V lost 1 base and J lost 2, with 7 bases in between. The chain's CDR3 is CASSLGHNTDTQYF. For the CDR3, the DNA is TGTGCCAGCAGCTTAGGTCACAACACAGATACGCAGTATTTT.

CDR3 loop: CASSQSVLTAGVSTDTQYF. The CDR3 DNA sequence: TGCGCCAGCAGCCAAAGTGTCCTGACGGCGGGCGTCAGTACAGATACGCAGTATTTT. This rearrangement joins TRBV4-3 to TRBJ2-3, with D tentatively TRBD2 (5 bases). The CDR3 extends over 19 amino acids. From germline, CDR1 is LGHNA and CDR2 YSLEER. V was clipped by 2 bases and J by 3 bases, with 24 bases between them.